The clone carrying this TCR beta chain was observed many times. These data belong to a study of T cells in Graves' hyperthyroidism and ophthalmopathy. About the research overall: Peripheral blood was drawn at first diagnosis, prior to all treatment.

The ends lost 6 bases at V and 9 bases at J; junction bases unmatched: 13. This CDR3 region has 15 residues. The germline V gene encodes CDR1 LNHDA and CDR2 SQIVND (reference sequence). RNA transcripts yielded amplified TCR beta CDR3 regions. The TCR CDR3 was amplified in a first-round RT-PCR using the HTBI primer set. TCRdb recomputed calls from the multiplex PCR reads with MiXCR, one row per CDR3 protein. Of 400,000 to 550,000 distinct CDR3 sequences listed, about 15% are singletons. This chain links TRBV19 with TRBJ2-1, with 8 bases identical to TRBD1. This sequence originates from a woman in her late teens or twenties with Graves' hyperthyroidism. Sequenced input: blood. The CDR3 region is CASSFLGQGISEQFF. The CDR3 region has the DNA TGTGCCAGTAGCTTCCTAGGACAGGGTATTAGTGAGCAGTTCTTC. Full variable domain (rest looked up from reference TRBV19 and TRBJ2-1): DGGITQSPKYLFRKEGQNVTLSCEQNLNHDAMYWYRQDPGQGLRLIYYSQIVNDFQKGDIAEGYSVSREKKESFPLTVTSAQKNPTAFYLCASSFLGQGISEQFFGPGTRLTVL.